This TCR beta chain came from a study of beta chain features in type 1 diabetes. A remark on this clone: Its antigen is unknown.

Sequencing targeted expressed TCRB transcripts, as all isolated RNA had been reverse transcribed. Some clones are missing from TCRdb's copy, which holds only in-frame ones; the method was immunoSEQ multiplex PCR. The sample holds some 300,000 clones, around 7.8% seen once. Germline loops: CDR1 MNHEY, CDR2 SVGAGI. The V end was cut by 6 bases, the J end by 1 base, with 9 bases between. The CDR3 has 13 amino acids. Study-wide points: Patients' naive, central memory and Treg TCRB repertoires seemed closer to one another than those of healthy donors. Cells carrying high TCR expression could end up over-represented when cDNA is sequenced.

The purity of all sorted populations exceeded 98%. This TCR derives from a woman under 30 in good health. Sequencing used central memory CD4+ T cells from blood. The J gene is TRBJ1-2, the V gene TRBV6-5; D call uncertain. The CDR3 region has the DNA TGTGCCAGCAGAATACAGCGTAACTATGGCTACACCTTC. Its protein is CASRIQRNYGYTF.